This T cell receptor (beta chain) came from a study of beta chain features in type 1 diabetes. What was sequenced were expressed TCRB transcripts, since all of the isolated RNA had been reverse transcribed. TCRdb's table, derived via immunoSEQ multiplex PCR, lists solely in-frame clones and lacks some. The sample yields 300,000 or so clones, about 14% seen once. The CDR3 extends over 15 amino acids. V lost 5 bases and J lost 1, with 12 bases in between. Germline V gene data show CDR1 as SSHAT and CDR2 as FNYEAQ (reference sequence). This clone appeared a few times. Its antigen is not identified. General study findings and limits: Patients with Type 1 diabetes showed moderately but significantly shorter TCRB CDR3s in all four CD4+ subsets. High TCR expression in some cells could lead to their over-representation in cDNA sequencing.

CD45RO/CCR7/CD25/CD127/CD95/CD27 staining was used to isolate CD4+ naive, central memory, regulatory and stem cell-like memory cells by sorting. Input material: naive CD4+ T cells from blood. The V and J genes are TRBV7-7 and TRBJ2-1, with TRBD2 as a possible D gene (6 bases). The sequence was collected from a woman aged 18-30 years with type 1 diabetes. The CDR3 nucleotides read TGTGCCAGCAGCGGGGACTCGTATTCCTACAATGAGCAGTTCTTC. This encodes CASSGDSYSYNEQFF.